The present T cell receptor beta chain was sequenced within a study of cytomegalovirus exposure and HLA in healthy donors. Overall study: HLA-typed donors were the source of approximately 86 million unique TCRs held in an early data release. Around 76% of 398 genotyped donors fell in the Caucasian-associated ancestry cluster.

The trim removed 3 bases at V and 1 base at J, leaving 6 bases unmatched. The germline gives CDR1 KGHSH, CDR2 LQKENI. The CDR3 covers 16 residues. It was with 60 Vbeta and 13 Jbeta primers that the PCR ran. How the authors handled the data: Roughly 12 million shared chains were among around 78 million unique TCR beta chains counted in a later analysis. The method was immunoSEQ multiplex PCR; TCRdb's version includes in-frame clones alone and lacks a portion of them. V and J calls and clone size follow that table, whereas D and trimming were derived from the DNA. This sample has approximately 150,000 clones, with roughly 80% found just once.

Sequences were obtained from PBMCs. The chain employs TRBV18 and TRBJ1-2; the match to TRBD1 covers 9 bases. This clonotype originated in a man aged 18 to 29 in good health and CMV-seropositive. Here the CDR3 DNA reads TGTGCCAGCTCACCGCTACAGGGGGCGGATAACTATGGCTACACCTTC. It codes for CASSPLQGADNYGYTF.